This T cell receptor beta chain was found in a study of T-cell memory formation after mild COVID-19 (TCRdb year 2021). Study-wide context: TCR sequence clusters from the two donors were largely donor specific. In two donors, T-cell clones that expanded and contracted after mild COVID-19 were tracked by sequencing TCRalpha and TCRbeta repertoires over time. The cohort was made up of two young adult volunteers, one female and one male, who were previously healthy.

PBMCs were isolated by Ficoll-Paque density gradient centrifugation. Overall study results and their limits: Some responding clones were detected in pre-infection memory, suggesting pre-existing cross-reactive memory T cells joined the SARS-CoV-2 response. The second-wave clones that peaked on day 37 were not confirmed to be SARS-CoV-2 specific. Only two mild cases were covered by the study, and larger cohorts that include severe cases with pre-infection samples were considered necessary. Contracting CD4+ clones were located mainly in the CM and EM memory subsets, whereas CD8+ clones were found to be enriched in EMRA. From day 15 to 85, contracting clones showed balanced CD4/CD8 phenotypes, whereas a second wave of clones that expanded from day 15 to 37 leaned towards CD4+.

The run used an Illumina NovaSeq 6000. TCRalpha and TCRbeta cDNA libraries were constructed by 5'RACE with constant-segment primers, with sample barcodes and unique molecular identifiers being introduced. Trizol reagent was used to extract RNA from every sample. Library amplification was performed in two PCR steps, and a second sample barcode and Illumina TruSeq adapters were introduced in the second step. The libraries were sequenced on an Illumina NovaSeq using 2 x 150 bp paired-end reads. Under the source paper's analysis protocol: With migec v1.2.7, reads were demultiplexed and then collapsed into UMI-guided consensus sequences. With mixcr v2.1.11, UMI consensuses were aligned to TRA and TRB V and J templates and assembled into clonotypes. Expanded or contracted clonotypes were those called significant by both edgeR and NoisET, with noise models trained on biological replicates. edgeR calls used a false discovery rate-adjusted p below 0.01 and a log2 fold-change threshold of 1. As an exploratory analysis of dynamics, max-normalized trajectories of the 1000 most abundant clonotypes were examined by PCA with hierarchical clustering. Separately sequenced CD4+ and CD8+ repertoires were used to assign a CD4 or CD8 phenotype to each responding clone. TCRdb ran its own pipeline on the public reads, namely fastp trimming at Q25 and MiXCR clone calling, and kept in-frame beta chains. Rows merge per CDR3 protein into single entries with the most common DNA and genes. These V and J calls rely on TCRdb rather than the paper's analysis. In this sample the table shows 350,000 to 450,000 distinct CDR3 sequences, 20% of which occur a single time. In total, the top ten clones hold 7.5% to 9.5% of the sample.

As concerns this clonotype: The antigen it recognizes is unknown. There are no base qualities to consult, and no much larger clone falls within one base.

V and J lose 0 bases and 5 bases, and a span of 9 bases separates them. The CDR3 goes from the cysteine to the phenylalanine over 15 residues. Only the CDR3 part of the read is kept: 45 bases, read in frame from the first base. For CDR1 and CDR2, the germline V gene lists SGHRS and YFSETQ. The source material was PBMCs or a T cell subset sorted from them (not recorded which). This sequence originates from an adult woman who had mild COVID-19 (a few samples of this study predate the infection). The sample titles of this study are shuffled in the database, so cell type and time point are left out; the donor was told from shared clones. Here the chain combines TRBV5-1 and TRBJ1-6, with the D gene uncertain. CDR3 reads: CASSLDRRNNSPLHF. The DNA sequence is given as TGCGCCAGCAGCTTGGACAGACGGAATAATTCACCCCTCCACTTT.